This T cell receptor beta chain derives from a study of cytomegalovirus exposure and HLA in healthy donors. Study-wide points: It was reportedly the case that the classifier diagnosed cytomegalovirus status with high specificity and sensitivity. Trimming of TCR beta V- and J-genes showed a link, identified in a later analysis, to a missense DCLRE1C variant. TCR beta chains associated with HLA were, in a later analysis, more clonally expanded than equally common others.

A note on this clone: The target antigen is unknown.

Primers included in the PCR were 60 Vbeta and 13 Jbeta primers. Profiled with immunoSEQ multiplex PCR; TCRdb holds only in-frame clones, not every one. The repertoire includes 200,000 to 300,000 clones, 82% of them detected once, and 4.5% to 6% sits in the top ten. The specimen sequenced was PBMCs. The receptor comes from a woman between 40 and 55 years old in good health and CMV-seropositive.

The CDR3 reads CASSWDSSYEQYF. The CDR3 DNA follows: TGTGCCAGCTCCTGGGACTCCTCCTACGAGCAGTACTTC. The genes are TRBV18 and TRBJ2-7, with D perhaps matching TRBD2 (6 bases). Germline CDR1 reads KGHSH; CDR2 reads LQKENI. V was pared by 6 bases and J by 0 bases, with 9 bases between. This CDR3 comprises 13 residues.